A selection of T cell receptor beta chains follows, all from one sample in a study of T cell responses to AZD1222 COVID-19 vaccine. Method: immunoSEQ multiplex PCR; TCRdb's copy keeps in-frame clones and lacks some. The sample lists fewer than 120,000 clones, over 85% occurring once. Sample: peripheral blood, taken 28 days after the second AZD1222 dose. The receptors here all came from an adult who received the AZD1222 COVID-19 vaccine. CDR3s include the opening cysteine and the closing phenylalanine or tryptophan. D genes are given only for firm matches. Clone size is not always given. Where it is, it says once, few, many or a class for expanded clones.

size	V	D	J	DNA	CDR3
.	TRBV29-1	TRBD2	TRBJ2-1	TGCAGCGATCTAGCGGGAGGGTTCTCCTACAATGAGCAGTTCTTC	CSDLAGGFSYNEQFF
.	TRBV6-6	.	TRBJ2-5	TGTGCCAGCAGTTCAGACACAGGGCAAGAGACCCAGTACTTC	CASSSDTGQETQYF
.	TRBV27	.	TRBJ2-3	TGTGCCAGCACCACGGGGGGCAGGTGGGATACGCAGTATTTT	CASTTGGRWDTQYF
.	TRBV20-1	.	TRBJ1-2	TGCAGTGCTAGTCACCCGACAAGGGCAAACTATGGCTACACCTTC	CSASHPTRANYGYTF
.	TRBV19	.	TRBJ1-6	TGTGCCAGTAGTATAGGGCAGGGAAATTCACCCCTCCACTTT	CASSIGQGNSPLHF
.	TRBV5-8	.	TRBJ1-1	TGTGCCAGCAGCCAAACACCTCACGAAGCTTTCTTT	CASSQTPHEAFF
.	TRBV5-1	TRBD1	TRBJ1-2	TGCGCCAGCACACCGTACCCGACAGGGAACTATGGCTACACCTTC	CASTPYPTGNYGYTF
once	TRBV7-9	.	TRBJ2-1	TGTGCCAGCAGCTTCGGGCAGGGTGGGTACAATGAGCAGTTCTTC	CASSFGQGGYNEQFF
.	TRBV6-5	.	TRBJ1-2	TGTGCCAGCACCATAGATCTCTATGGCTACACCTTC	CASTIDLYGYTF
.	TRBV6-5	.	TRBJ1-2	TGTGCCAGCAGTTACTCGATCGGATTTCGGTATGGCTACACCTTC	CASSYSIGFRYGYTF
.	TRBV19	TRBD1	TRBJ1-6	TGTGCCAGTAGACAGACAGGGAGGAATTCACCCCTCCACTTT	CASRQTGRNSPLHF
.	TRBV7-2	.	TRBJ1-1	TGTGCCAGCAGCTTAGTTCGAGGGGTCACTGAAGCTTTCTTT	CASSLVRGVTEAFF
once	TRBV6-1	.	TRBJ1-2	TGTGCCAGCAGTGTATCCCACGCGGGGGGTCTGTATGGCTACACCTTC	CASSVSHAGGLYGYTF
.	TRBV3-1/TRBV3-2	.	TRBJ1-2	TGTGCCAGCAGCCAAGATACGATAGGGTTTGGCTACACCTTC	CASSQDTIGFGYTF
.	TRBV5-6	TRBD2	TRBJ2-1	TGTGCCAGCAGCCGGCGGGGGTGGAGCAATGAGCAGTTCTTC	CASSRRGWSNEQFF
.	TRBV5-1	.	TRBJ1-2	TGCGCCAGCAGCTGGGGCGACTATGGCTACACCTTC	CASSWGDYGYTF
once	TRBV9	.	TRBJ1-4	TGTGCCAGCAGCGTAGCTAGTGCAACTAATGAAAAACTGTTTTTT	CASSVASATNEKLFF
once	TRBV9	.	TRBJ1-1	TGTGCCAGCAGCACCATCGGGGGAGTGACTGAAGCTTTCTTT	CASSTIGGVTEAFF
few	TRBV6-1	.	TRBJ1-6	TGTGCCAGCAGTGACAGGGGTGGCCGACATTCACCCCTCCACTTT	CASSDRGGRHSPLHF
.	TRBV19	.	TRBJ1-4	TGTGCCAGTAGTATAGATTTGGGAATAGGGGATGAAAAACTGTTTTTT	CASSIDLGIGDEKLFF
.	TRBV6-5	.	TRBJ2-7	TGTGCCAGCAGTTACTCGAGAGGGGCCGGCTACGAGCAGTACTTC	CASSYSRGAGYEQYF
once	TRBV29-1	.	TRBJ1-1	TGCAGCGGTGGACCCCTGACTGAAGCTTTCTTT	CSGGPLTEAFF
.	TRBV18	TRBD2	TRBJ2-1	TGTGCCAGCTCACCACCGAATAGCGGGAGGGCGAACTCCTACAATGAGCAGTTCTTC	CASSPPNSGRANSYNEQFF
.	TRBV5-1	.	TRBJ1-2	TGCGCCAGCAGCTTCGCGGCTGAAGCAGTCTATGGCTACACCTTC	CASSFAAEAVYGYTF
once	TRBV30	.	TRBJ1-5	TGTGCCTGGGCTAGTCCGGCCACAAATCAGCCCCAGCATTTT	CAWASPATNQPQHF
.	TRBV19	.	TRBJ2-5	TGTGCCAGTAGTCTAAGGGAATTGGAGACCCAGTACTTC	CASSLRELETQYF
.	TRBV9	TRBD1	TRBJ1-1	TGTGCCAGCAGCTTCGGACAGGCCCCTGACACTGAAGCTTTCTTT	CASSFGQAPDTEAFF
.	TRBV10-1	.	TRBJ2-5	TGCGCCAGCAGTGAAACGGGCAGGGGAGGTGAGACCCAGTACTTC	CASSETGRGGETQYF
.	TRBV5-1	.	TRBJ2-7	TGCGCCAGCAGCTATGGGGGGCGCGAGCAGTACTTC	CASSYGGREQYF
.	TRBV10-3	TRBD2	TRBJ2-3	TGTGCCATCAGTGACGTAACTAGCGGGAGAGGAACAGATACGCAGTATTTT	CAISDVTSGRGTDTQYF
.	TRBV6-5	.	TRBJ1-1	TGTGCCAGCAGAAAAAGGAACACTGAAGCTTTCTTT	CASRKRNTEAFF
.	TRBV5-1	TRBD2	TRBJ2-3	TGCGCCAGCAGCCGGACTAGCGGGAGTGGTGGCACAGATACGCAGTATTTT	CASSRTSGSGGTDTQYF
.	TRBV20-1	.	TRBJ1-1	TGCAGTGCCGAGAGGGGAACTGAAGCTTTCTTT	CSAERGTEAFF
.	TRBV27	.	TRBJ1-2	TGTGCCAGCAGTTTAACCGGATATAAGGGTGGCTACACCTTC	CASSLTGYKGGYTF
.	TRBV5-6	.	TRBJ1-1	TGTGCCAGCAGCTTGAGAAGATCGGAAACTGAAGCTTTCTTT	CASSLRRSETEAFF
.	TRBV15	.	TRBJ2-4	TGTGCCACCAGCAGAGTCGGCCTTAGTGATGCCAAAAACATTCAGTACTTC	CATSRVGLSDAKNIQYF
.	TRBV25-1	.	TRBJ2-7	TGTGCCAGCAGTGTCCCAGGTCCTCGCTACGAGCAGTACTTC	CASSVPGPRYEQYF
.	TRBV27	.	TRBJ1-2	TGTGCCAGCAGTTTTGAGGGGAGCTATGGCTACACCTTC	CASSFEGSYGYTF
.	TRBV21-1	.	TRBJ1-3	TGTGCCAGCAGCAAGACAAACCCCGACAGGGGCGCGGACACCATATATTTT	CASSKTNPDRGADTIYF
.	TRBV10-3	.	TRBJ1-1	TGTGCCATCAGTGAGTCGACTAACACTGAAGCTTTCTTT	CAISESTNTEAFF
.	TRBV29-1	.	TRBJ2-3	TGCAGCGTTGACCCTGGGGCGGTAGGGGCCTCGGCGCAGTATTTT	CSVDPGAVGASAQYF
once	TRBV27	.	TRBJ1-1	TGTGCCAGCAGTTTATCGTCCCAGGGGAACACTGAAGCTTTCTTT	CASSLSSQGNTEAFF
.	TRBV6-5	TRBD1	TRBJ1-2	TGTGCCAGCACCCCTTTTCCGGACAGGGGATTTATTTACACCTTC	CASTPFPDRGFIYTF
.	TRBV27	TRBD1	TRBJ2-2	TGTGCCAGCAGCCGAGGGACAGTCCGAAACACCGGGGAGCTGTTTTTT	CASSRGTVRNTGELFF
.	TRBV5-4	.	TRBJ1-2	TGTGCCAGCAGCTTGGTTGGGACGAGGCGGGGCTACACCTTC	CASSLVGTRRGYTF
.	TRBV6-5	TRBD1	TRBJ2-7	TGTGCCAGCAGGGGGGTTGGGGACAGGGTCTACGAGCAGTACTTC	CASRGVGDRVYEQYF
.	TRBV6-5	TRBD1	TRBJ2-2	TGTGCCAGCAGTTTCTCCGGGACAGGAGACACCGGGGAGCTGTTTTTT	CASSFSGTGDTGELFF
.	TRBV5-1	TRBD1	TRBJ2-7	TGCGCCAGCAGCTCCCCCGGGACAGGTGGGTCCTACGAGCAGTACTTC	CASSSPGTGGSYEQYF
.	TRBV2	.	TRBJ1-1	TGTGCCAGCAGCGTAACCCGCGGCCCTCCAATAGCGGCTTTCTTT	CASSVTRGPPIAAFF
.	TRBV10-1	TRBD1	TRBJ2-2	TGCGCCAGCAGTTCGAACAACCCTGGACAGGGGAGCACCGGGGAGCTGTTTTTT	CASSSNNPGQGSTGELFF
once	TRBV10-3	.	TRBJ2-3	TGTGCCATTACGGACAGGGCCGGCGGGGGGGCCAATGCAGATACGCAGTATTTT	CAITDRAGGGANADTQYF
.	TRBV19	.	TRBJ2-7	TGTGCCAGTAGTATAGAGGAGCAGAGCTCCTACGAGCAGTACTTC	CASSIEEQSSYEQYF
.	TRBV6-2/TRBV6-3	.	TRBJ1-5	TGTGCCAGCAGTTACCTTGGCAATCAGCCCCAGCATTTT	CASSYLGNQPQHF
.	TRBV13	.	TRBJ1-6	TGTGCCAGCAGCTTCGGAACGGGACTCAATTCACCCCTCCACTTT	CASSFGTGLNSPLHF
.	TRBV27	.	TRBJ1-1	TGTGCCAGCAGTTCCCAAGCAAGTATGAACACTGAAGCTTTCTTT	CASSSQASMNTEAFF
.	TRBV19	TRBD1	TRBJ2-2	TGTGCCAGTATTCCCGGGACAGGGTTTCCCGGGGAGCTGTTTTTT	CASIPGTGFPGELFF
.	TRBV18	.	TRBJ1-4	TGTGCCAGCTCACCCCGCCAGAGGGGTTCAACTAATGAAAAACTGTTTTTT	CASSPRQRGSTNEKLFF
.	TRBV5-8	.	TRBJ2-3	TGTGCCAGCAGCTCCACGCCACACTGGGGTTATAACGGGGCCACAGATACGCAGTATTTT	CASSSTPHWGYNGATDTQYF
.	TRBV5-1	.	TRBJ2-1	TGCGCCAGCAGCTCCCTGGGGGGTTACAATGAGCAGTTCTTC	CASSSLGGYNEQFF